This T cell receptor (beta chain) was retrieved from a study of Tregs in tolerant kidney transplant recipients. General study findings and limits: In tolerant patients, donor-specific Tregs outgrew total Tregs, suggesting antigen-driven expansion. Biological reproducibility was not directly addressed in this study. Validation in larger populations is needed because few patients were studied.

Recipients received nonmyeloablative bone marrow transplants from related graft donors, with transient mixed chimerism. CD4+CD25+CD127- Tregs, CD4+CD25- non-Tregs, CD4 and CD8 cells were sorted. Using immunoSEQ multiplex PCR, the repertoire was profiled, and TCRdb retains in-frame clones only, with some absent. The sample has about 14,000 clones. This CDR3 is built from 13 residues. The germline V gene encodes CDR1 SSHAT and CDR2 FNYEAQ (reference sequence). Trimming shortened V by 0 bases and J by 7 bases, and 6 bases separated the two germline ends. To note about this clone: Its antigen remains unknown. The CDR3 extends 3 residues past the end of the read, so its final part is completed from the germline J gene.

The sequencing used CD8+ T cells from blood (PBMCs), collected 6 months after the transplant. The V call is TRBV7-7, the J call TRBJ1-4; D not resolved. The clonotype originates from a human patient who received a combined kidney and bone marrow transplant. Some of the T cells might come from the graft donor. Incomplete CDR3 DNA: TGTGCCAGCAGCTTAGCAACGGGTGAAAAA. This codes for CASSLATGEK. Given in full, the CDR3 is CASSLATGEKLFF.